This T cell receptor (beta chain) was sequenced for a study of shared T cell receptors in the human thymus. Only one count was recorded for this clone. The J segment lost 4 bases and the V segment lost 2 bases, leaving 6 bases of the junction unmatched. Germline V gives CDR1 ENHRY, CDR2 SYGVKD. The CDR3 is 16 amino acids. Assay used: immunoSEQ multiplex PCR; TCRdb lists only in-frame clones, some missing. Of 720,000 or so clones listed, 80% to 90% are singletons. These data also featured in a second study, about human thymus T cells. That work contributes: Donors were healthy Finnish infants having corrective surgery for congenital heart defects. Resections were taken during corrective heart surgery, and the thymus tissue came from these. Blood and thymic repertoires both appeared biased in V and J gene usage. Thymic repertoires overlap heavily among unrelated individuals, related research has reported.

V gene TRBV10-3 combines with J gene TRBJ2-7, with 12 bases matching TRBD1. What was sequenced was thymocytes. The source is a girl less than two years old with a congenital heart defect. The CDR3 is CAISELGQGAKYEQYF. The DNA of the CDR3 is TGTGCCATCAGTGAGCTGGGACAGGGGGCGAAATACGAGCAGTACTTC.